These T cell receptor beta chains were read from a single sample in a study of CD8 T cells in ankylosing spondylitis. A single record per CDR3 protein comes from TCRdb applying MiXCR to the 5' RACE reads. The sample lists roughly 130,000 distinct CDR3 sequences, over 6% occurring once. The sample comprised blood, either unsorted or a sorted T cell fraction (not recorded which). Every receptor here comes from a male donor with ankylosing spondylitis or in good health (not recorded which). CDR3s include the opening cysteine and the closing phenylalanine or tryptophan. The D gene is left open where the match is weak. Clone size is given as once, few or many counts, or a class when the clone is expanded.

TRBV20-1	TRBD2	many	TRBJ2-5	TGCAGTGCTCGCCTAGCGGGAGTTTTGGAGACCCAGTACTTC	CSARLAGVLETQYF
TRBV12-3/TRBV12-4	.	many	TRBJ2-1	TGTGCCAGCAGTTTAGCGGAAGTAAGAAATGAGCAGTTCTTC	CASSLAEVRNEQFF
TRBV25-1	TRBD2	many	TRBJ2-3	TGTGCCAGCAGTGATCCCCTAGCGGGGGGGTTTTTTTCAGATACGCAGTATTTT	CASSDPLAGGFFSDTQYF
TRBV7-2	TRBD1	many	TRBJ2-2	TGTGCCAGCAGCTTAGTTGGGACAGGGGTGGTCGGGGAGCTGTTTTTT	CASSLVGTGVVGELFF
TRBV5-1	TRBD1	many	TRBJ1-6	TGCGCCAGCAGCGGGACAGGGGGGTATTCACCCCTCCACTTT	CASSGTGGYSPLHF
TRBV10-2	.	many	TRBJ2-7	TGCGCCAGCAGTGAGTCCCTCTACGAGCAGTACTTC	CASSESLYEQYF
TRBV20-1	TRBD2	many	TRBJ2-1	TGCAGTGCTCCAGCTAGCGGTTTGGGCAATGAGCAGTTCTTC	CSAPASGLGNEQFF
TRBV7-8	.	many	TRBJ1-5	TGTGCCAGCAGCTCCGAGCTGGGATTTCAGCCCCAGCATTTT	CASSSELGFQPQHF
TRBV5-1	TRBD1	many	TRBJ1-2	TGCGCCAGCAGCTTTTCGGACAGGACCTTCTATGGCTACACCTTC	CASSFSDRTFYGYTF
TRBV20-1	TRBD1	many	TRBJ2-5	TGCAGTGCTAGACTGGGACAGGGCTCCGAGACCCAGTACTTC	CSARLGQGSETQYF
TRBV20-1	.	many	TRBJ2-7	TGCAGTGCTGGAGGACAAGTGATGAACGAGCAGTACTTC	CSAGGQVMNEQYF